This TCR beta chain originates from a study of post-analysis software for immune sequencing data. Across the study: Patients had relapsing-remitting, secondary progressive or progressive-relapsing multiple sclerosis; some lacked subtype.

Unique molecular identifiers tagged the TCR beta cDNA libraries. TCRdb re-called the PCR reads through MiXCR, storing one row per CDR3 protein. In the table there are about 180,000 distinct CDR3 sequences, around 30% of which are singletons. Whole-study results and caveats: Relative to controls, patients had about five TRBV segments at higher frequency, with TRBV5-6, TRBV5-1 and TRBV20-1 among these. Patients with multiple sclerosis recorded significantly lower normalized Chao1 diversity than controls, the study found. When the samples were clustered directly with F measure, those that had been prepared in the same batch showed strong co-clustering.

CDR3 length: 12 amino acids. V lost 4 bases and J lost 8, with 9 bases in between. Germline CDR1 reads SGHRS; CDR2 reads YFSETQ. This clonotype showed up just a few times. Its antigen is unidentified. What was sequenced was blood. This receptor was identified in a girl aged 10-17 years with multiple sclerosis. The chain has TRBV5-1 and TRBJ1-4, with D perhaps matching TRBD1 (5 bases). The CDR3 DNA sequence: TGCGCCAGCAGCAGGGACGGCGAAAAACTGTTTTTT. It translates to CASSRDGEKLFF.